Listed below are T cell receptor beta chains from one sample, sequenced in a study of chemoradiotherapy in HPV16-positive cancers. Profiled with immunoSEQ multiplex PCR; TCRdb holds only in-frame clones, not every one. Of under 85,000 clones listed, almost 90% are singletons. The sequencing here drew on blood, taken from a patient who underwent chemoradiotherapy. The origin of the receptors is a human donor with HPV-associated anogenital cancer. Both conserved end residues are part of each CDR3. Fields, in order: CDR3 protein, CDR3 DNA, J gene, clone size, D gene, V gene. A D gene is named only where the DNA matches it firmly. Size tells how often a clone was seen (once, few, many) or the class of an expanded clone, and some rows leave it out.

CDR3 protein: CASSLGQGQTEAFF; CDR3 DNA: TGCGCCAGCAGCTTGGGGCAGGGCCAAACTGAAGCTTTCTTT; J gene: TRBJ1-1; clone size: NA; D gene: NA; V gene: TRBV5-1
CDR3 protein: CASSESVRPPNTEAFF; CDR3 DNA: TGTGCCAGCAGTGAATCTGTCCGGCCACCGAACACTGAAGCTTTCTTT; J gene: TRBJ1-1; clone size: few; D gene: NA; V gene: TRBV2
CDR3 protein: CASSLTGMIDTQYF; CDR3 DNA: TGTGCCAGCAGCTTAACGGGGATGATAGATACGCAGTATTTT; J gene: TRBJ2-3; clone size: NA; D gene: NA; V gene: TRBV7-9
CDR3 protein: CASSEDRGVGYEQYF; CDR3 DNA: TGTGCCAGCAGCGAAGACCGGGGGGTAGGGTACGAGCAGTACTTC; J gene: TRBJ2-7; clone size: NA; D gene: TRBD2; V gene: TRBV5-8
CDR3 protein: CASSQGTATGYTF; CDR3 DNA: TGTGCCAGCAGTCAGGGAACGGCTACTGGCTACACCTTC; J gene: TRBJ1-2; clone size: NA; D gene: NA; V gene: TRBV25-1
CDR3 protein: CARGGTSGITDTQYF; CDR3 DNA: TGTGCCAGGGGGGGGACTAGCGGGATCACAGATACGCAGTATTTT; J gene: TRBJ2-3; clone size: NA; D gene: TRBD2; V gene: TRBV2
CDR3 protein: CAISDSGFGNTIYF; CDR3 DNA: TGTGCCATCAGTGATTCAGGGTTTGGAAACACCATATATTTT; J gene: TRBJ1-3; clone size: NA; D gene: NA; V gene: TRBV10-3
CDR3 protein: CASSHFGDTQYF; CDR3 DNA: TGTGCCAGCAGCCATTTTGGAGATACGCAGTATTTT; J gene: TRBJ2-3; clone size: once; D gene: NA; V gene: TRBV5-5
CDR3 protein: CASSSQQGPGPQHF; CDR3 DNA: TGTGCCAGCAGCTCTCAACAGGGGCCGGGGCCCCAGCATTTT; J gene: TRBJ1-5; clone size: NA; D gene: TRBD1; V gene: TRBV7-2
CDR3 protein: CASSVWGVVGALNTEAFF; CDR3 DNA: TGCGCCAGCAGCGTTTGGGGGGTTGTTGGTGCGCTGAACACTGAAGCTTTCTTT; J gene: TRBJ1-1; clone size: NA; D gene: NA; V gene: TRBV5-1
CDR3 protein: CASSQRQGTNYGYTF; CDR3 DNA: TGTGCCAGCAGCCAACGACAGGGGACTAACTATGGCTACACCTTC; J gene: TRBJ1-2; clone size: NA; D gene: TRBD1; V gene: TRBV4-2
CDR3 protein: CASSEPDRGNLDGYTF; CDR3 DNA: TGTGCCAGCAGTGAGCCGGACAGGGGAAACCTCGATGGCTACACCTTC; J gene: TRBJ1-2; clone size: NA; D gene: TRBD1; V gene: TRBV2
CDR3 protein: CASSFLAANTEAFF; CDR3 DNA: TGTGCCAGCAGTTTCTTGGCGGCGAACACTGAAGCTTTCTTT; J gene: TRBJ1-1; clone size: few; D gene: NA; V gene: TRBV2
CDR3 protein: CASSEGQIYEQYF; CDR3 DNA: TGTGCCAGCAGTGAGGGACAGATCTACGAGCAGTACTTC; J gene: TRBJ2-7; clone size: once; D gene: TRBD1; V gene: TRBV28
CDR3 protein: CASSTTGPQETQYF; CDR3 DNA: TGTGCCAGCAGTACCACAGGGCCCCAAGAGACCCAGTACTTC; J gene: TRBJ2-5; clone size: NA; D gene: NA; V gene: TRBV28
CDR3 protein: CASAGLAYEQYF; CDR3 DNA: TGTGCCAGCGCGGGGCTCGCCTACGAGCAGTACTTC; J gene: TRBJ2-7; clone size: NA; D gene: NA; V gene: TRBV2
CDR3 protein: CASNAAGTTYEQYF; CDR3 DNA: TGTGCCAGCAACGCGGCGGGGACTACCTACGAGCAGTACTTC; J gene: TRBJ2-7; clone size: NA; D gene: TRBD2; V gene: TRBV11-2
CDR3 protein: CASSLITPKYNSPLHF; CDR3 DNA: TGTGCCAGCAGCCTCATCACGCCCAAATATAATTCACCCCTCCACTTT; J gene: TRBJ1-6; clone size: NA; D gene: NA; V gene: TRBV5-6
CDR3 protein: CASSDLRGQRNEQYF; CDR3 DNA: TGTGCCAGCAGTGACCTTAGGGGGCAAAGAAACGAGCAGTACTTC; J gene: TRBJ2-7; clone size: NA; D gene: TRBD1; V gene: TRBV25-1
CDR3 protein: CASSEPQVTGIVDQPQHF; CDR3 DNA: TGTGCCAGCAGTGAACCACAGGTGACAGGTATAGTGGATCAGCCCCAGCATTTT; J gene: TRBJ1-5; clone size: NA; D gene: NA; V gene: TRBV6-1
CDR3 protein: CASSLWGTGQEPQHF; CDR3 DNA: TGTGCCAGCAGTTTATGGGGGACAGGGCAGGAGCCCCAGCATTTT; J gene: TRBJ1-5; clone size: NA; D gene: TRBD1; V gene: TRBV28
CDR3 protein: CASSELGYDYTF; CDR3 DNA: TGTGCCAGCAGTGAATTAGGGTACGACTACACCTTC; J gene: TRBJ1-2; clone size: NA; D gene: NA; V gene: TRBV25-1
CDR3 protein: CASSLGSTEAFF; CDR3 DNA: TGCGCCAGCAGCTTGGGGTCGACTGAAGCTTTCTTT; J gene: TRBJ1-1; clone size: NA; D gene: NA; V gene: TRBV5-1
CDR3 protein: CASSRDGVSGNTIYF; CDR3 DNA: TGTGCCAGCAGCCGGGACGGGGTCTCTGGAAACACCATATATTTT; J gene: TRBJ1-3; clone size: NA; D gene: NA; V gene: TRBV5-8
CDR3 protein: CASATGGSSYEQYF; CDR3 DNA: TGCGCCAGCGCGACAGGGGGCAGCTCCTACGAGCAGTACTTC; J gene: TRBJ2-7; clone size: NA; D gene: TRBD1; V gene: TRBV5-1
CDR3 protein: CASRLGQGGTEAFF; CDR3 DNA: TGTGCCAGCAGACTTGGACAGGGAGGCACTGAAGCTTTCTTT; J gene: TRBJ1-1; clone size: once; D gene: TRBD1; V gene: TRBV2
CDR3 protein: CASSPVGVGLETQYF; CDR3 DNA: TGTGCCAGCAGCCCTGTAGGAGTAGGGCTAGAGACCCAGTACTTC; J gene: TRBJ2-5; clone size: NA; D gene: NA; V gene: TRBV7-6
CDR3 protein: CASSGRGQGNQPQHF; CDR3 DNA: TGTGCCAGCAGTGGCCGGGGGCAGGGGAATCAGCCCCAGCATTTT; J gene: TRBJ1-5; clone size: NA; D gene: NA; V gene: TRBV6-5
CDR3 protein: CASSLGSPGVNEQFF; CDR3 DNA: TGCGCCAGCAGCTTGGGGAGTCCAGGCGTGAATGAGCAGTTCTTC; J gene: TRBJ2-1; clone size: NA; D gene: NA; V gene: TRBV5-1
CDR3 protein: CASSDRSGSYEQYF; CDR3 DNA: TGTGCCAGCAGTGACCGTAGCGGGAGTTACGAGCAGTACTTC; J gene: TRBJ2-7; clone size: NA; D gene: TRBD2; V gene: TRBV6-1
CDR3 protein: CATSRGLVEGETQYF; CDR3 DNA: TGTGCCACCAGCAGGGGACTAGTGGAGGGAGAGACCCAGTACTTC; J gene: TRBJ2-5; clone size: NA; D gene: TRBD2; V gene: TRBV15
CDR3 protein: CASSLVLDGGEAFF; CDR3 DNA: TGTGCCAGCAGCTTAGTTTTGGACGGTGGGGAAGCTTTCTTT; J gene: TRBJ1-1; clone size: once; D gene: NA; V gene: TRBV11-2
CDR3 protein: CATARASATNEKLFF; CDR3 DNA: TGTGCCACAGCACGGGCGTCTGCAACTAATGAAAAACTGTTTTTT; J gene: TRBJ1-4; clone size: NA; D gene: NA; V gene: TRBV10-3
CDR3 protein: CASSLRGAVYGYTF; CDR3 DNA: TGTGCCAGCAGTCTTCGGGGGGCGGTCTATGGCTACACCTTC; J gene: TRBJ1-2; clone size: NA; D gene: NA; V gene: TRBV28
CDR3 protein: CASSAGGTEAFF; CDR3 DNA: TGTGCCAGCAGCGCCGGGGGTACTGAAGCTTTCTTT; J gene: TRBJ1-1; clone size: NA; D gene: NA; V gene: TRBV11-2
CDR3 protein: CASGSGRYSYNEQFF; CDR3 DNA: TGTGCCAGCGGTAGCGGGAGGTATTCCTACAATGAGCAGTTCTTC; J gene: TRBJ2-1; clone size: NA; D gene: TRBD2; V gene: TRBV27
CDR3 protein: CASSFSLAGNEQFF; CDR3 DNA: TGTGCCAGCAGCTTCTCCCTAGCGGGAAATGAGCAGTTCTTC; J gene: TRBJ2-1; clone size: NA; D gene: TRBD2; V gene: TRBV11-2
CDR3 protein: CASSLGGTVNEKLFF; CDR3 DNA: TGTGCTAGCAGCTTAGGGGGGACAGTAAATGAAAAACTGTTTTTT; J gene: TRBJ1-4; clone size: NA; D gene: TRBD1; V gene: TRBV7-7
CDR3 protein: CASSYSIQNTEAFF; CDR3 DNA: TGTGCCAGCAGTTACTCGATACAGAACACTGAAGCTTTCTTT; J gene: TRBJ1-1; clone size: NA; D gene: NA; V gene: TRBV6-5
CDR3 protein: CASSLTSGGLRFTDTQYF; CDR3 DNA: TGCGCCAGCAGCCTAACTAGCGGGGGGCTCAGGTTCACAGATACGCAGTATTTT; J gene: TRBJ2-3; clone size: NA; D gene: TRBD2; V gene: TRBV5-1
CDR3 protein: CSVDEAGGGTDTQYF; CDR3 DNA: TGCAGCGTTGATGAAGCGGGGGGGGGCACAGATACGCAGTATTTT; J gene: TRBJ2-3; clone size: NA; D gene: TRBD2; V gene: TRBV29-1